The 14 T cell receptor beta chains reported below all come from one sample, sequenced in a study of cytomegalovirus exposure and HLA in healthy donors. The PCR was carried out with 60 Vbeta primers and 13 Jbeta primers. Clones were read by immunoSEQ multiplex PCR, and TCRdb kept only the in-frame ones, dropping some. This sample has 200,000 or so clones, with more than 75% found just once. Source material: PBMCs. The source of these receptors is a male donor in good health and CMV-seronegative.

V and J are TRBV11-2 and TRBJ2-2, with 15 bases matching TRBD2. Germline CDR1 reads SGHAT; CDR2 reads FQNNGV. The CDR3 runs 19 residues. Unmatched junction bases numbered 7, after V lost 5 bases and J lost 0 bases. CDR3 loop: CASSVRGTSGRTNTGELFF. CDR3 in DNA: TGTGCCAGCAGCGTTCGGGGGACTAGCGGGAGGACGAACACCGGGGAGCTGTTTTTT.

The gene calls are TRBV29-1 and TRBJ2-2; 7 bases align to TRBD1. The CDR3 is 14 amino acids. CDR1 is SQVTM, CDR2 ANQGSEA, per germline. V was pared by 4 bases and J by 3 bases, with 5 bases of the junction left unmatched. The CDR3, as DNA: TGCAGCGTTGGGGGGACAGACTACACCGGGGAGCTGTTTTTT. It is translated as CSVGGTDYTGELFF.

A note on this clone: Different DNA sequences within this sample yield the same CDR3. The chain employs TRBV5-1 and TRBJ1-2; D is possibly TRBD1 (5 bases). The ends were cut back, 0 bases at V and 0 bases at J, with 9 bases in the middle. This CDR3 is 15 amino acids long. The germline gives CDR1 SGHRS, CDR2 YFSETQ. The CDR3 sequence is CASSLATGANYGYTF. CDR3 sequence (DNA): TGCGCCAGCAGCTTGGCCACGGGGGCTAACTATGGCTACACCTTC.

The chain carries TRBV9 and TRBJ2-2; 7 bases match TRBD2. This CDR3 is built from 16 residues. J lost 7 bases, V lost 4 bases, and 13 bases had no gene match. Germline CDR1 reads SGDLS; CDR2 reads YYNGEE. CDR3 nucleotides: TGTGCCAGCAGCCCCCGAAGGGCGGGAGCTTACGGGGAGCTGTTTTTT. Translation gives CASSPRRAGAYGELFF. The full variable domain, completed using reference TRBV9 and TRBJ2-2, is DSGVTQTPKHLITATGQRVTLRCSPRSGDLSVYWYQQSLDQGLQFLIQYYNGEERAKGNILERFSAQQFPDLHSELNLSSLELGDSALYFCASSPRRAGAYGELFFGEGSRLTVL.

The chain employs TRBV29-1 and TRBJ1-2; D may be TRBD1 (5 bases). V was shortened by 0 bases and J by 7 bases, with 9 bases between the two germline ends. CDR3 length: 12 amino acids. CDR1 and CDR2 (germline): SQVTM, ANQGSEA. The CDR3 reads CSVEDLGLGYTF. Here the CDR3 DNA reads TGCAGCGTTGAAGATCTGGGGCTTGGCTACACCTTC.

A few counts support this clone. The rearrangement joins TRBV9 to TRBJ2-7, with D perhaps TRBD1 (6 bases). This CDR3 comprises 13 residues. The germline CDR1 and CDR2 sequences are SGDLS and YYNGEE. V was pared by 4 bases and J by 6 bases, with 14 bases between. CDR3 sequence reads: CASSTQTGAEQYF. CDR3 nucleotide sequence: TGTGCCAGCAGCACTCAGACAGGAGCCGAGCAGTACTTC.

The J gene is TRBJ1-2, the V gene TRBV5-4; 9 bases line up with TRBD1. This CDR3 is 13 amino acids long. V was pared by 2 bases and J by 8 bases, with 4 bases of the junction left unmatched. CDR1 SGHNT and CDR2 YYREEE come from the germline V gene (reference sequence). The DNA of the CDR3 is TGTGCCAGCAGCTTTGGACAGGGGACGGGCTACACCTTC. It specifies CASSFGQGTGYTF.

The chain uses TRBV6-5 and TRBJ2-2; TRBD2 matches 9 bases. Germline CDR1 MNHEY, CDR2 SVGAGI. This CDR3 is 15 amino acids long. Trimming cost V 7 bases and J 2 bases; bases outside gene matches: 5. The CDR3 loop is CASNKAGGNTGELFF. For the CDR3, the DNA is TGTGCCAGCAACAAAGCGGGAGGAAACACCGGGGAGCTGTTTTTT.

J is TRBJ2-7 and V is TRBV6-5, with D possibly being TRBD1 (5 bases). This CDR3 has 13 residues. The germline gives CDR1 MNHEY, CDR2 SVGAGI. V dropped 0 bases and J dropped 3 bases, with 6 bases sitting between them. CDR3 loop: CASSYSTDYEQYF. CDR3 coding DNA: TGTGCCAGCAGTTACTCGACAGACTACGAGCAGTACTTC.

This clone has a handful of counts. The V gene is TRBV6-1, the J gene TRBJ2-1, with 12 bases lining up with TRBD2. With 2 bases clipped from V and 8 bases from J, the junction kept 4 bases outside the gene matches. The CDR3 length is 15 residues. CDR1 and CDR2 (germline): MNHNS, SASEGT. The CDR3 protein is CASSELAGGLDEQFF. In DNA form, the CDR3 reads TGTGCCAGCAGTGAACTAGCGGGAGGGTTAGATGAGCAGTTCTTC.

The chain recombines TRBV27 with TRBJ2-7; TRBD2 aligns across 7 bases. V lost 6 bases, J lost 2 bases, and 10 bases stayed unmatched. The length of the CDR3 is 15 residues. The germline gives CDR1 MNHEY, CDR2 SMNVEV (reference sequence). CDR3 residues: CASRLGGTLTYEQYF. The CDR3 nucleotides read TGTGCCAGCAGACTGGGGGGGACTCTCACCTACGAGCAGTACTTC.

This clone was recorded once. The V call is TRBV2, the J call TRBJ2-2; 11 bases agree with TRBD1. Germline-derived CDR1 and CDR2 are SNHLY and FYNNEI. The CDR3 is 18 residues long. Losses at the gene ends were 3 bases for V and 3 bases for J; bases not matched to a gene: 9. The CDR3 DNA reads as TGTGCCAGCAGTGATCGGGACAGGGGGAATTCGGACACCGGGGAGCTGTTTTTT. Amino acid sequence: CASSDRDRGNSDTGELFF. Full variable domain (missing parts from reference TRBV2 and TRBJ2-2): EPEVTQTPSHQVTQMGQEVILRCVPISNHLYFYWYRQILGQKVEFLVSFYNNEISEKSEIFDDQFSVERPDGSNFTLKIRSTKLEDSAMYFCASSDRDRGNSDTGELFFGEGSRLTVL.

The chain joins TRBV4-1 to TRBJ2-7; the D gene is possibly TRBD1 (5 bases). V gave up 3 bases and J gave up 0 bases, with 9 bases separating them. Germline CDR1 reads MGHRA; CDR2 reads YSYEKL. The CDR3 loop spans 14 amino acids. CDR3 sequence (DNA): TGCGCCAGCAGCCATTCGCAGGGCTCCTACGAGCAGTACTTC. As protein: CASSHSQGSYEQYF.

The V and J genes are TRBV5-1 and TRBJ2-1; maybe TRBD1 (5 bases). V gave up 1 base and J gave up 1 base, with 12 bases separating them. This CDR3 has 16 amino acids. Looked up from germline, CDR1 is SGHRS and CDR2 is YFSETQ. The CDR3 loop reads CASSLRSRVSYNEQFF. CDR3 DNA: TGCGCCAGCAGCTTGCGCAGCAGGGTTTCCTACAATGAGCAGTTCTTC.